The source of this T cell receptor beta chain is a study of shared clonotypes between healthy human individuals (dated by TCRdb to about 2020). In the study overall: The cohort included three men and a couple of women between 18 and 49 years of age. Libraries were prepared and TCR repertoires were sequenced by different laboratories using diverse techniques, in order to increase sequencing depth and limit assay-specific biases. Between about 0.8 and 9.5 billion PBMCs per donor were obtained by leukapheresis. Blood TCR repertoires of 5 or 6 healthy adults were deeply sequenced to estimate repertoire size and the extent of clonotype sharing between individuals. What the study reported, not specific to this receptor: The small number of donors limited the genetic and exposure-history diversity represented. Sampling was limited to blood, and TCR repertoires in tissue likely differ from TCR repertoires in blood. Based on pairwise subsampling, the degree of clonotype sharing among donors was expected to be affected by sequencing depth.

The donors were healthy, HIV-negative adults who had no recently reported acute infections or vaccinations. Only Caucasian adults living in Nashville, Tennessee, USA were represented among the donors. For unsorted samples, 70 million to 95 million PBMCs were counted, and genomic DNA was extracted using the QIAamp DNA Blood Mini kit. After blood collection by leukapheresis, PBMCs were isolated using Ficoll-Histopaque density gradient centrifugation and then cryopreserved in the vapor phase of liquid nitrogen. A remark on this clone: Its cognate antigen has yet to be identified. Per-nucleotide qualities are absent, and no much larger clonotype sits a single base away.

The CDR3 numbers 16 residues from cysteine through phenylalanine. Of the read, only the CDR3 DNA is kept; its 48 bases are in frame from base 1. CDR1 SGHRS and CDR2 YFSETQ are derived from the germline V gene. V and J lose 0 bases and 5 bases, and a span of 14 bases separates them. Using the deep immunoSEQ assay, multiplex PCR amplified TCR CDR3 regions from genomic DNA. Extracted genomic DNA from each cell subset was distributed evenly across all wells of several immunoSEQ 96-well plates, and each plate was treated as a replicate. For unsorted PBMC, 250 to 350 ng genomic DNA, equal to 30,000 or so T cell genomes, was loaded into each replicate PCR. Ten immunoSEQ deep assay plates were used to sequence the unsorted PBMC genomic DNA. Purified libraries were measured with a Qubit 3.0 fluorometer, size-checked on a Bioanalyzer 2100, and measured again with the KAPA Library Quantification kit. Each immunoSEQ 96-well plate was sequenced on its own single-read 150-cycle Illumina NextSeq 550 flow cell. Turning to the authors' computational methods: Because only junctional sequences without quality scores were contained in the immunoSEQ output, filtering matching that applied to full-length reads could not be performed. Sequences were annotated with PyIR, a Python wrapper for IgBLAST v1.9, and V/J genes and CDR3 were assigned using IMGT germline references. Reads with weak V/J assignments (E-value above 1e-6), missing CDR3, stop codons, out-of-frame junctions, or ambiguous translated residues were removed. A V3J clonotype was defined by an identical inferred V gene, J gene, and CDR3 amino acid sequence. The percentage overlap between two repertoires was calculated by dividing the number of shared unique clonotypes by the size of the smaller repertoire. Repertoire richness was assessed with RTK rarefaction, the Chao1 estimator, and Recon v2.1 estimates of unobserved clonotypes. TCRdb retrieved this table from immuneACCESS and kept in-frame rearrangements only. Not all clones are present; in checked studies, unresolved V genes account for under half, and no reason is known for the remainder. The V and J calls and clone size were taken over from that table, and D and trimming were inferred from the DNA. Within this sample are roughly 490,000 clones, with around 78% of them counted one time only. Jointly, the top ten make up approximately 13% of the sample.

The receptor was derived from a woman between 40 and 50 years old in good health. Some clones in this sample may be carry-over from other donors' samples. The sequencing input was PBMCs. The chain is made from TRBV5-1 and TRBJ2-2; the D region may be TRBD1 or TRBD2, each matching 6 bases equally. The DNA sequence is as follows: TGCGCCAGCAGCTTGGCTAGGGGGGAAAGTACCGGGGAGCTGTTTTTT. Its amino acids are CASSLARGESTGELFF.